The next 3 T cell receptor beta chains were all read from a single sample in a study of molecular identifiers for immune sequencing clone quantification. MiXCR, run by TCRdb on the PCR reads, gives a single entry per CDR3 protein. The data contain about 640,000 distinct CDR3 sequences, just under 20% of them seen just once; the ten biggest clones take up roughly 0.9%. The sample was naive CD8+ T cells from blood, with Jurkat cell RNA spiked in. The sample's subset: FACS-sorted CD8+CD4-CCR7+CD45RA+ naive T cells. The receptors derive from a human donor in good health. Some libraries in this study had Jurkat cell RNA spiked in.

About this clonotype: This may come from a read error, since a much larger clone is one base off. The V call is TRBV24-1, the J call TRBJ2-3; TRBD1 or TRBD2 may be the D gene (5 bases each). The CDR3 is made up of 16 amino acids. Germline V CDR1 and CDR2: KGHDR, SFDVKD. V was cut by 5 bases and J by 4 bases, with 18 bases left in between. CDR3: CATSGVGRALPDTQYF. CDR3 sequence (DNA): TGTGCCACCAGTGGGGTGGGACGAGCCCTCCCAGATACGCAGTATTTT.

This clonotype has at least ten counts. V gene TRBV4-1 combines with J gene TRBJ1-2, with unresolved D. Looked up from germline, CDR1 is MGHRA and CDR2 is YSYEKL. The V end was cut by 0 bases, the J end by 5 bases, with 4 bases between. This CDR3 contains 12 residues. The CDR3, as DNA: TGCGCCAGCAGCCAAGATCCGTATGGCTACACCTTC. It encodes CASSQDPYGYTF.

At least ten counts were recorded for this clonotype. V gene TRBV7-6 combines with J gene TRBJ2-7, with no clear D. The V and J ends lost 1 base and 0 bases respectively, with 7 bases between them. The CDR3 is made up of 14 amino acids. Germline-derived CDR1 and CDR2 are SGHVS and FNYEAQ. CDR3 DNA sequence: TGTGCCAGCAGCTTAGAGGGTTTCTCCTACGAGCAGTACTTC. This codes for CASSLEGFSYEQYF.